One and the same sample provided the 17 T cell receptor beta chains below, sequenced in a study of blood T cell repertoires in COVID-19. Only in-frame clones appear in the TCRdb table, and some are missing; sequencing was by immunoSEQ multiplex PCR. The profile covers some 500,000 clones, with around 90% appearing a single time and 7.5% to 9% taken by the ten largest. Sequencing was carried out using peripheral blood. The source of these receptors is a woman in her forties or fifties with COVID-19, enrolled during active disease.

The chain uses TRBV2 and TRBJ2-7; D possibly corresponds to TRBD1 (5 bases). The CDR3 is 16 residues long. Deletions cut 2 bases from V and 0 bases from J, with 14 bases between. CDR1 SNHLY and CDR2 FYNNEI come from the germline V gene. The CDR3 protein is CASSEMGGHSSYEQYF. The DNA for the CDR3 is TGTGCCAGCAGTGAAATGGGCGGACACAGCTCCTACGAGCAGTACTTC.

The gene calls are TRBV6-6 and TRBJ1-2; 9 nucleotides align to TRBD1. The CDR3 runs to 13 residues. V shed 4 bases and J 6 bases; nucleotides not matched to a gene: 3. Germline V lookup: CDR1 MNHNY, CDR2 SVGAGI (reference sequence). CDR3 nucleotides: TGTGCCAGCAGTTCGGACAGGGGCGATGGCTACACCTTC. Its translation is CASSSDRGDGYTF.

The chain carries TRBV5-4 and TRBJ2-7, with D possibly TRBD1 on 5 matching bases. Germline CDR1 SGHNT, CDR2 YYREEE (reference sequence). This CDR3 comprises 16 residues. V lost 7 bases and J 3 bases, leaving 23 bases between the germline ends. In DNA, the CDR3 is TGTGCCAGCCTGCTCGGTCGGGCAGGGCAGAACTACGAGCAGTACTTC. Amino acids: CASLLGRAGQNYEQYF.

V is TRBV25-1 and J is TRBJ1-6, with D tentatively TRBD1 (6 bases). Germline V lookup: CDR1 MGHDK, CDR2 SYGVNS. The CDR3 runs to 13 residues. Deletions cut 8 bases from V and 7 bases from J, with 12 bases between. The CDR3 DNA reads as TGTGCCAGCCGATGGGGGGGCAATTCACCCCTCCACTTT. Translation: CASRWGGNSPLHF.

The J gene is TRBJ2-1, the V gene TRBV29-1; D is perhaps TRBD1 (5 bases). Trimming removed 6 bases from V and 8 bases from J, with 17 bases in between. The CDR3 has 13 residues. Looked up from germline, CDR1 is SQVTM and CDR2 is ANQGSEA. The CDR3 coding sequence is TGCAGCGTCTGGGAAGGGGTTGGGGATGAGCAGTTCTTC. This sequence encodes CSVWEGVGDEQFF.

The chain links TRBV6-5 to TRBJ2-1; D is unclear. CDR3 length: 14 amino acids. The germline V gene encodes CDR1 MNHEY and CDR2 SVGAGI. V was cut by 7 bases and J by 1 base, with 11 bases left in between. The CDR3 spells CASTRQVSYNEQFF. The CDR3 region has the DNA TGTGCCAGCACCAGGCAGGTTTCCTACAATGAGCAGTTCTTC.

J is TRBJ1-1 and V is TRBV27, with D unresolved. V lost 6 bases to trimming and J lost 1 base, with 12 bases between them. Germline assignment: CDR1 MNHEY and CDR2 SMNVEV (reference sequence). The CDR3 totals 14 residues. For the CDR3, the DNA is TGTGCCAGCAGCCTAATGCCGTCGAACACTGAAGCTTTCTTT. Its protein is CASSLMPSNTEAFF.

The V and J genes are TRBV19 and TRBJ1-1; D call uncertain. Germline V gives CDR1 LNHDA, CDR2 SQIVND (reference sequence). Trimming shortened V by 8 bases and J by 0 bases, and 13 bases separated the two germline ends. This CDR3 is built from 14 residues. In DNA form, the CDR3 reads TGTGCCAGTGCACTCCCGGGGTTGAACACTGAAGCTTTCTTT. Its translation: CASALPGLNTEAFF.

For this clone: Additional DNA sequences in this sample encode the identical CDR3. This rearrangement joins TRBV5-1 to TRBJ2-7; weak D call: TRBD2 (7 bases). With 8 bases removed from V and 5 bases from J, the gap between germline ends came to 11 bases. This CDR3 is 11 amino acids long. Looked up from germline, CDR1 is SGHRS and CDR2 is YFSETQ. CDR3 bases: TGCGCCAGTAGGGGGGGCAACGAGCAGTACTTC. Translating gives CASRGGNEQYF.

As regards this clone: Other nucleotide sequences in the sample specify the same CDR3. The V gene is TRBV30, the J gene TRBJ1-2; D might be TRBD1 (5 bases). The CDR3 contains 13 residues. The germline CDR1 and CDR2 sequences are GTSNPN and SVGIG (reference sequence). Deletions cut 2 bases from V and 2 bases from J, with 9 bases between. CDR3 loop: CAWSRNRNYGYTF. CDR3 nucleotide sequence: TGTGCCTGGAGTCGGAACAGGAACTATGGCTACACCTTC.

The V gene is TRBV5-4, the J gene TRBJ1-5; 8 bases match TRBD1. Per the germline V gene, CDR1 is SGHNT and CDR2 is YYREEE (reference sequence). The CDR3 has 15 amino acids. V shed 4 bases and J 1 base; nucleotides not matched to a gene: 4. For the CDR3, the DNA is TGTGCCAGCAGCCTAGACAGGGGCAGCAATCAGCCCCAGCATTTT. Translation gives CASSLDRGSNQPQHF.

J is TRBJ2-4 and V is TRBV20-1, with no clear D. V lost 3 bases, J lost 0 bases, and 12 bases lay in between. The CDR3 runs to 15 residues. CDR1 and CDR2 from the germline V gene are DFQATT and SNEGSKA (reference sequence). Written as DNA, the CDR3 is TGCAGTGCTAGTAAGAGTCACCTAGCCAAAAACATTCAGTACTTC. As protein: CSASKSHLAKNIQYF.

The chain carries TRBV7-8 and TRBJ1-5, with 8 bases matching TRBD1. Germline assignment: CDR1 SGHVS and CDR2 FQNEAQ. J lost 5 bases, V lost 6 bases, and 9 bases had no gene match. The CDR3 contains 15 residues. CDR3 region: CASSITGGRDQPQHF. In nucleotides, the CDR3 is TGTGCCAGCAGTATTACAGGGGGGCGCGATCAGCCCCAGCATTTT. The full variable domain, with the rest looked up from reference TRBV7-8 and TRBJ1-5, is GAGVSQSPRYKVAKRGQDVALRCDPISGHVSLFWYQQALGQGPEFLTYFQNEAQLDKSGLPSDRFFAERPEGSVSTLKIQRTQQEDSAVYLCASSITGGRDQPQHFGDGTRLSIL.

As regards this clone: At one end the junction does not follow the germline gene, possibly because of a read error. The CDR3 nucleotides read TGTGCCAGCAGCCTATCAGGGGCGAAGACCGGGGAGCTGTTTTTT. Translation: CASSLSGAKTGELFF. The V gene is TRBV5-4, the J gene TRBJ2-2; D is perhaps TRBD1 (6 bases). Looked up from germline, CDR1 is SGHNT and CDR2 is YYREEE (reference sequence). The CDR3 runs to 15 residues.

In its sample, this clone was seen once. The CDR3: CASSLGWGGETQYF. CDR3 coding DNA: TGCGCCAGCAGCTTGGGTTGGGGGGGCGAGACCCAGTACTTC. The genes are TRBV5-1 and TRBJ2-5; possibly TRBD2 for D (7 bases). Germline V gene data show CDR1 as SGHRS and CDR2 as YFSETQ. This CDR3 region has 14 residues. The ends were cut back, 0 bases at V and 5 bases at J, with 11 bases in the middle.

The chain recombines TRBV30 with TRBJ2-3, with 10 positions matching TRBD1. In germline, CDR1 is GTSNPN, CDR2 SVGIG (reference sequence). CDR3 length equals 15 residues. V dropped 8 bases and J dropped 4; count of bases not matched to a gene: 12. This CDR3 is CAHRTGGRLADTQYF. The CDR3 bases are TGTGCCCACCGGACAGGGGGGCGGTTGGCAGATACGCAGTATTTT.

The chain recombines TRBV6-6 with TRBJ1-2; D call uncertain. V was clipped by 4 bases and J by 4 bases, with 10 bases between them. Germline CDR1 MNHNY, CDR2 SVGAGI (reference sequence). This CDR3 spans 13 amino acids. The CDR3 region is CASSFDVSYGYTF. The CDR3 DNA reads TGTGCCAGCAGTTTCGATGTTAGCTATGGCTACACCTTC.